This is a list of T cell receptor beta chains from one sample in a study of follicular helper T cells after annual influenza vaccination. Using immunoSEQ multiplex PCR, the repertoire was profiled, and TCRdb retains in-frame clones only, with some absent. The sample contains 9,500 to 13,000 clones, roughly 80% of which appear only once. This specimen consisted of CXCR5+ CD38- circulating T follicular helper cells from blood, obtained on the day of influenza vaccination. These receptors were collected from an adult who received the influenza vaccine. Both conserved end residues are part of each CDR3. The order of the fields is CDR3 protein, CDR3 DNA, J gene, clone size, V gene, D gene. The D gene is left open where the match is weak. A row's size may be missing; if present it is once, few, many or a size class.

cdr3_aa: CASSLVSVGPTDTQYF
cdr3_nt: TGTGCCAGCAGCTTAGTCTCTGTCGGTCCCACAGATACGCAGTATTTT
j_call: TRBJ2-3
clone_size: .
v_call: TRBV7-8
d_call: .

cdr3_aa: CASSGGWSSQKREQFF
cdr3_nt: TGTGCCAGCAGCGGGGGTTGGAGCTCCCAAAAACGTGAGCAGTTCTTC
j_call: TRBJ2-1
clone_size: .
v_call: TRBV28
d_call: .

cdr3_aa: CASSQLAGGLGSYNEQFF
cdr3_nt: TGTGCCAGCAGCCAACTAGCGGGGGGGCTGGGGTCCTACAATGAGCAGTTCTTC
j_call: TRBJ2-1
clone_size: .
v_call: TRBV5-6
d_call: TRBD2

cdr3_aa: CASSLSPPGLRSGRAREQYF
cdr3_nt: TGTGCCAGCAGTTTAAGCCCCCCGGGTCTGCGTAGCGGGAGGGCTCGCGAGCAGTACTTC
j_call: TRBJ2-7
clone_size: .
v_call: TRBV28
d_call: TRBD2

cdr3_aa: CASSQDSIGYNEQFF
cdr3_nt: TGCGCCAGCAGCCAAGATTCGATCGGCTACAATGAGCAGTTCTTC
j_call: TRBJ2-1
clone_size: .
v_call: TRBV4-3
d_call: .

cdr3_aa: CASSQEVWNTEAFF
cdr3_nt: TGCGCCAGCAGCCAAGAAGTCTGGAACACTGAAGCTTTCTTT
j_call: TRBJ1-1
clone_size: .
v_call: TRBV4-3
d_call: .

cdr3_aa: CASGVGGGTEAFF
cdr3_nt: TGTGCCAGTGGCGTCGGGGGGGGAACTGAAGCTTTCTTT
j_call: TRBJ1-1
clone_size: .
v_call: TRBV28
d_call: .

cdr3_aa: CASTALTGGQETQYF
cdr3_nt: TGTGCCAGCACCGCTCTGACAGGGGGCCAAGAGACCCAGTACTTC
j_call: TRBJ2-5
clone_size: .
v_call: TRBV6-6
d_call: TRBD1

cdr3_aa: CASSSNPGNTGELFF
cdr3_nt: TGTGCCAGCAGTTCAAACCCCGGGAACACCGGGGAGCTGTTTTTT
j_call: TRBJ2-2
clone_size: .
v_call: TRBV6-5
d_call: .

cdr3_aa: CASSLTTGRKEAFF
cdr3_nt: TGCGCCAGCAGCTTAACAACAGGGAGGAAAGAAGCTTTCTTT
j_call: TRBJ1-1
clone_size: .
v_call: TRBV4-3
d_call: .

cdr3_aa: CASTPTGVGTTGNYGYTF
cdr3_nt: TGTGCCAGTACACCGACAGGCGTAGGAACTACGGGTAACTATGGCTACACCTTC
j_call: TRBJ1-2
clone_size: .
v_call: TRBV19
d_call: .

cdr3_aa: CATRSLGGTEEKLFF
cdr3_nt: TGTGCCACAAGATCGCTCGGCGGGACAGAAGAAAAACTGTTTTTT
j_call: TRBJ1-4
clone_size: .
v_call: TRBV28
d_call: TRBD1

cdr3_aa: CASSQDSWTSGRTLETQYF
cdr3_nt: TGTGCCAGCAGCCAAGATTCGTGGACTAGCGGGAGGACCCTGGAGACCCAGTACTTC
j_call: TRBJ2-5
clone_size: .
v_call: TRBV14
d_call: TRBD2

cdr3_aa: CASSLGSSSYNEQFF
cdr3_nt: TGTGCCAGCAGTTTAGGGAGTAGCTCCTACAATGAGCAGTTCTTC
j_call: TRBJ2-1
clone_size: .
v_call: TRBV28
d_call: .

cdr3_aa: CASSLIAGNEQYF
cdr3_nt: TGTGCCAGCAGCTTGATAGCGGGCAACGAGCAGTACTTC
j_call: TRBJ2-7
clone_size: .
v_call: TRBV7-2
d_call: TRBD2

cdr3_aa: CASSIALAGNTDTQYF
cdr3_nt: TGTGCCAGTAGTATCGCCCTAGCGGGTAACACAGATACGCAGTATTTT
j_call: TRBJ2-3
clone_size: .
v_call: TRBV19
d_call: TRBD2

cdr3_aa: CAISTFSGANVLTF
cdr3_nt: TGTGCCATCTCGACTTTCTCTGGGGCCAACGTCCTGACTTTC
j_call: TRBJ2-6
clone_size: .
v_call: TRBV6-6
d_call: .

cdr3_aa: CASSAGQTSYEQYF
cdr3_nt: TGTGCCAGCTCAGCGGGACAGACATCTTACGAGCAGTACTTC
j_call: TRBJ2-7
clone_size: .
v_call: TRBV18
d_call: .

cdr3_aa: CSARTSYNEQFF
cdr3_nt: TGCAGCGCTCGAACTAGCTACAATGAGCAGTTCTTC
j_call: TRBJ2-1
clone_size: once
v_call: TRBV29-1
d_call: .

cdr3_aa: CASSELSLSNTEAFF
cdr3_nt: TGTGCCAGCAGTGAACTCTCACTTTCGAACACTGAAGCTTTCTTT
j_call: TRBJ1-1
clone_size: .
v_call: TRBV6-1
d_call: .

cdr3_aa: CASSSGGSRGDGETQYF
cdr3_nt: TGTGCCAGCAGCTCCGGGGGCTCCAGGGGCGACGGAGAGACCCAGTACTTC
j_call: TRBJ2-5
clone_size: .
v_call: TRBV7-3
d_call: .

cdr3_aa: CASSRTPQGVGEQYF
cdr3_nt: TGTGCCAGCAGCCGCACACCTCAGGGGGTCGGAGAGCAGTACTTC
j_call: TRBJ2-7
clone_size: .
v_call: TRBV6-5
d_call: TRBD1

cdr3_aa: CASRSQGSSYEQYF
cdr3_nt: TGTGCCAGCAGGTCACAGGGGTCCTCCTACGAGCAGTACTTC
j_call: TRBJ2-7
clone_size: few
v_call: TRBV6-6
d_call: TRBD1